The 2 T cell receptor beta chains in this list originate from one sample, sequenced in a study of shared clonotypes between healthy human individuals. Libraries were prepared by immunoSEQ multiplex PCR; TCRdb keeps only in-frame clonotypes and omits some of them. Of about 2.3 million clones in the sample, less than 95% are singletons; the top ten hold 0.3% to 0.45%. Specimen: naive CD4+ T cells from PBMCs. This sample's subset: CD45RA+ positively selected. Receptors originate from a man aged 18 to 30 in good health. Some clones in this sample may be carry-over from other donors' samples.

V gene TRBV19 combines with J gene TRBJ1-5; no clear D gene. Germline CDR1 and CDR2: LNHDA and SQIVND (reference sequence). The CDR3 has 15 amino acids. Deletions cut 3 bases from V and 9 bases from J, with 18 bases between. CDR3 sequence: CASSIRRLDWGPQHF. DNA of the CDR3: TGTGCCAGTAGTATCAGGAGACTGGACTGGGGGCCCCAGCATTTT.

This rearrangement joins TRBV11-2 to TRBJ2-3; possible D gene TRBD2, 6 bases. This CDR3 comprises 18 residues. V lost 3 bases and J 2 bases, leaving 21 bases between the germline ends. Germline lookup yields CDR1 SGHAT and CDR2 FQNNGV. CDR3 DNA: TGTGCCAGCAGCTTTGCGGGAACAAGCACCCCGAACACAGATACGCAGTATTTT. Translating gives CASSFAGTSTPNTDTQYF.